What follows are 30 T cell receptor beta chains derived from one specimen sequenced in a study of Graves' ophthalmopathy and Graves' hyperthyroidism. Scientists amplified the TCR beta CDR3 regions from RNA transcripts. A first-round RT-PCR used HTBI primers, followed by a second-round multiplex PCR. MiXCR was run by TCRdb on the multiplex PCR reads, yielding one entry per CDR3 protein. The table has about 230,000 distinct CDR3 sequences, around 50% seen once; the top ten hold around 43%. The sample was peripheral blood. The receptor source for this set is an adult man with Graves' ophthalmopathy.

J is TRBJ2-5 and V is TRBV19; D call uncertain. Germline V CDR1 and CDR2: LNHDA, SQIVND (reference sequence). Trimming removed 3 bases from V and 5 bases from J, with 10 bases in between. This CDR3 contains 13 residues. CDR3 DNA: TGTGCCAGTAGTATCGGGTTCGGGGAGACCCAGTACTTC. It is translated as CASSIGFGETQYF.

The chain carries TRBV20-1 and TRBJ2-7, with D possibly called TRBD1 or TRBD2 (5 bases each). The assigned J gene may be wrong: the sequence end matches TRBJ2-4 better. The CDR3 has 15 amino acids. Germline V gives CDR1 DFQATT, CDR2 SNEGSKA (reference sequence). The CDR3 here is CSATGTGQTKNIQYF. The CDR3 nucleotides are TGCAGTGCTACCGGGACGGGGCAAACCAAAAACATTCAGTACTTC.

The chain is built from TRBV6-5 and TRBJ1-1, with TRBD1 as a possible D gene (5 bases). CDR3 length: 13 residues. V was pared by 1 base and J by 4 bases, with 7 bases between. Germline V gene sequence: CDR1 MNHEY, CDR2 SVGAGI. The CDR3 DNA reads TGTGCCAGCAGTTACTTAACAGGCACTGAAGCTTTCTTT. Translating gives CASSYLTGTEAFF.

This clonotype was counted between two and nine times. The chain links TRBV7-3 to TRBJ2-5; TRBD2 is a possible D gene (5 bases). V lost 3 bases and J lost 3, with 11 bases in between. Germline CDR1 and CDR2: SGHTA and FQGTGA. CDR3 length equals 14 residues. DNA for the CDR3: TGTGCCAGCAGCTTTCTCCGGGGAGAAGAGACCCAGTACTTC. Its protein is CASSFLRGEETQYF. Full variable domain (missing parts from reference TRBV7-3 and TRBJ2-5): GAGVSQTPSNKVTEKGKYVELRCDPISGHTALYWYRQSLGQGPEFLIYFQGTGAADDSGLPNDRFFAVRPEGSVSTLKIQRTERGDSAVYLCASSFLRGEETQYFGPGTRLLVL.

The V call is TRBV2, the J call TRBJ1-5; D remains ambiguous. V shed 7 bases and J shed 4 bases, with 17 bases lying between them. The germline V gene encodes CDR1 SNHLY and CDR2 FYNNEI. CDR3 length equals 15 residues. The CDR3 spells CASNQFRAPNQPQHF. CDR3 nucleotides: TGTGCCAGCAACCAGTTTAGGGCCCCAAATCAGCCCCAGCATTTT.

The chain recombines TRBV7-2 with TRBJ2-7; D uncertain. The length of the CDR3 is 16 residues. The V gene lost 1 base and the J gene lost 2 bases, with 15 bases spanning the gap. CDR1 is SGHTA and CDR2 is FQGNSA in the germline V gene. In nucleotides, the CDR3 is TGTGCCAGCAGCTTAGATTATCCGACTTTGACCTACGAGCAGTACTTC. Amino acids: CASSLDYPTLTYEQYF.

The J gene is TRBJ1-2, the V gene TRBV4-1; TRBD1 is a possible D gene (6 bases). Trimming pared 3 bases from V and 4 bases from J, leaving 12 bases between. This CDR3 contains 14 residues. Germline CDR1 MGHRA, CDR2 YSYEKL. The CDR3 here is CASSQPQGLYGYTF. The DNA for the CDR3 is TGCGCCAGCAGCCAGCCTCAGGGGCTCTATGGCTACACCTTC.

The table lists this clonotype with a few counts. The chain links TRBV7-9 to TRBJ1-1; D ambiguous. Trimming took 2 bases from V and 1 from J, leaving 11 bases between them. Germline V gene sequence: CDR1 SEHNR, CDR2 FQNEAQ (reference sequence). The CDR3 is 15 residues long. The CDR3 bases are TGTGCCAGCAGCTTACGGTATCGGGGGAACACTGAAGCTTTCTTT. It is translated as CASSLRYRGNTEAFF. Together with reference TRBV7-9 and TRBJ1-1, the CDR3 gives the full variable domain: DTGVSQNPRHKITKRGQNVTFRCDPISEHNRLYWYRQTLGQGPEFLTYFQNEAQLEKSRLLSDRFSAERPKGSFSTLEIQRTEQGDSAMYLCASSLRYRGNTEAFFGQGTRLTVV.

This clonotype appeared once. The chain employs TRBV7-2 and TRBJ2-3, with TRBD2 matching over 7 bases. With V trimmed by 5 bases and J by 1 base, 6 bases remained unmatched. CDR3 length: 15 residues. Per the germline V gene, CDR1 is SGHTA and CDR2 is FQGNSA. The CDR3 DNA sequence: TGTGCCAGCAGCGAGGTAGCGGGCCGCACAGATACGCAGTATTTT. Its protein is CASSEVAGRTDTQYF. The full variable domain, its missing parts supplied by reference TRBV7-2 and TRBJ2-3, is GAGVSQSPSNKVTEKGKDVELRCDPISGHTALYWYRQSLGQGLEFLIYFQGNSAPDKSGLPSDRFSAERTGGSVSTLTIQRTQQEDSAVYLCASSEVAGRTDTQYFGPGTRLTVL.

This clonotype was seen only once. The chain recombines TRBV10-3 with TRBJ1-2; D is ambiguous. The CDR3 loop spans 14 amino acids. The V end lost 10 bases, the J end lost 1 base, and 16 bases lay between the germline ends. Germline CDR1 reads ENHRY; CDR2 reads SYGVKD. The CDR3 sequence is CASLTIGVNYGYTF. CDR3 DNA sequence: TGTGCCAGCCTCACGATCGGGGTTAACTATGGCTACACCTTC.

The chain combines TRBV6-2 or TRBV6-3 with TRBJ1-5; 9 nucleotides align to TRBD1. Per the germline V gene, CDR1 is MNHEY and CDR2 is SVGEGT. This CDR3 spans 17 amino acids. J gave up 3 bases and V 5 bases, and 11 bases lay outside the gene matches. The CDR3 sequence: CASSTGGLLEFNQPQHF. The DNA for the CDR3 is TGTGCCAGCAGTACAGGGGGCCTCCTCGAATTCAATCAGCCCCAGCATTTT.

This clonotype was detected only a few times. For the CDR3, the DNA is TGCGCCAGCAGCCAGATACAGGGGCAGCAGTACTTC. The encoded protein is CASSQIQGQQYF. V is TRBV4-1 and J is TRBJ2-7; TRBD1 matches at 7 bases. The CDR3 extends over 12 amino acids. CDR1 and CDR2 from the germline V gene are MGHRA and YSYEKL. V trimming: 3 bases; J trimming: 8 bases; junction bases outside the gene matches: 4.

This clonotype was seen a handful of times. The V and J genes are TRBV20-1 and TRBJ1-1; the match to TRBD1 covers 8 bases. With V trimmed by 1 base and J by 5 bases, 3 bases remained unmatched. The V gene's germline CDR1 is DFQATT and CDR2 SNEGSKA (reference sequence). The CDR3 extends over 13 amino acids. The CDR3 loop is CSARGTGRTEAFF. For the CDR3, the DNA is TGCAGTGCTAGAGGGACAGGGAGGACTGAAGCTTTCTTT.

V gene TRBV7-9 combines with J gene TRBJ1-1; D call uncertain. The CDR3 is 12 residues long. Germline-derived CDR1 and CDR2 are SEHNR and FQNEAQ (reference sequence). V gave up 3 bases and J gave up 1 base, with 3 bases separating them. The chain's CDR3 is CASSFPNTEAFF. The CDR3 coding sequence is TGTGCCAGCAGCTTCCCGAACACTGAAGCTTTCTTT.

This clonotype was picked up a small number of times. The J gene is TRBJ2-7, the V gene TRBV20-1; D possibly corresponds to TRBD1 (6 bases). This CDR3 region has 12 residues. V was shortened by 3 bases and J by 6 bases, with 12 bases between the two germline ends. CDR1 and CDR2 (germline): DFQATT, SNEGSKA (reference sequence). The CDR3 loop reads CSARTGLSEQYF. For the CDR3, the DNA is TGCAGTGCTAGGACAGGCCTCTCCGAGCAGTACTTC.

The chain uses TRBV3-1 and TRBJ2-7; D gene ambiguous. The V end lost 0 bases, the J end lost 6 bases, and 9 bases lay between the germline ends. In germline, CDR1 is LGHDT, CDR2 YNNKEL (reference sequence). This CDR3 has 13 amino acids. The CDR3 nucleotides read TGTGCCAGCAGCCAAGAAGCCCGCTCCGAGCAGTACTTC. Its protein is CASSQEARSEQYF.

This chain connects TRBV7-6 to TRBJ1-5; the D is unclear. CDR3 length equals 13 residues. Per the germline V gene, CDR1 is SGHVS and CDR2 is FNYEAQ. V was cut by 5 bases and J by 11 bases, with 16 bases left in between. Written as DNA, the CDR3 is TGTGCCAGCAGCCGAGGGAGGCAAGAGACCCAGCATTTT. Translated, it gives CASSRGRQETQHF.

This clonotype was seen a few times. The chain is built from TRBV20-1 and TRBJ2-7; TRBD2 matches at 8 bases. CDR1 and CDR2 (germline): DFQATT, SNEGSKA (reference sequence). Losses at the gene ends were 6 bases for V and 2 bases for J; bases not matched to a gene: 3. The CDR3 spans 12 residues. This CDR3 is CSAPGLAYEQYF. Here the CDR3 DNA reads TGCAGTGCCCCGGGACTAGCCTACGAGCAGTACTTC.

J is TRBJ2-5 and V is TRBV10-3, with D perhaps matching TRBD1 or TRBD2 (7 bases each). V lost 10 bases and J lost 5, with 29 bases in between. The CDR3 is made up of 17 amino acids. CDR1 is ENHRY, CDR2 SYGVKD, per germline. This CDR3 reads CASSQDALAAQGETQYF. CDR3 DNA: TGTGCCAGCAGCCAAGACGCTCTAGCGGCACAGGGGGAGACCCAGTACTTC.

A note on this clonotype: An end of the junction differs from the germline gene, which may be a read error. The chain combines TRBV7-9 with TRBJ2-7, with D possibly called TRBD1 or TRBD2 (5 bases each). Germline V CDR1 and CDR2: SEHNR, FQNEAQ (reference sequence). The CDR3 totals 12 residues. DNA for the CDR3: TGTGCCAGCAGCCCGGGTTGGGACGAGCAGTGCTTC. It encodes CASSPGWDEQCF.

This chain joins TRBV29-1 and TRBJ1-5; possibly TRBD1 for D (5 bases). CDR3 length: 12 amino acids. Germline CDR1 SQVTM, CDR2 ANQGSEA. V was clipped by 4 bases and J by 11 bases, with 15 bases between them. This CDR3 is CSVGGDGETQHF. The CDR3 DNA reads TGCAGCGTTGGTGGGGACGGCGAGACCCAGCATTTT.

This clonotype has only a few counts. This chain links TRBV7-2 with TRBJ2-7; D gene ambiguous. The germline V gene has CDR1 SGHTA and CDR2 FQGNSA. Trimming stripped 1 base from V and 6 bases from J, with 13 bases between. The CDR3 loop spans 14 amino acids. DNA of the CDR3: TGTGCCAGCAGCTTAGTCGGACGCTCGGGCGAGCAGTACTTC. It is translated as CASSLVGRSGEQYF.

The chain recombines TRBV2 with TRBJ1-1, with D unclear. V was shortened by 4 bases and J by 1 base, with 4 bases between the two germline ends. Germline-derived CDR1 and CDR2 are SNHLY and FYNNEI. The length of the CDR3 is 12 residues. In nucleotides, the CDR3 is TGTGCCAGCAGTGTTGCGAACACTGAAGCTTTCTTT. It codes for CASSVANTEAFF.

The chain has TRBV7-9 and TRBJ2-7, with 9 positions matching TRBD1. V shed 4 bases and J 12 bases; nucleotides not matched to a gene: 7. Germline loops: CDR1 SEHNR, CDR2 FQNEAQ (reference sequence). This CDR3 is built from 12 residues. This CDR3 is CASSSVGTGRYF. The DNA for the CDR3 is TGTGCCAGCAGCTCGGTCGGGACAGGGAGGTACTTC. Variable domain in full (rest from reference TRBV7-9 and TRBJ2-7): DTGVSQNPRHKITKRGQNVTFRCDPISEHNRLYWYRQTLGQGPEFLTYFQNEAQLEKSRLLSDRFSAERPKGSFSTLEIQRTEQGDSAMYLCASSSVGTGRYFGPGTRLTVT.

CDR3 amino acids: CASSLDGGSRNQPQHF. CDR3 sequence (DNA): TGCGCCAGCAGCTTGGATGGGGGTTCCCGCAATCAGCCCCAGCATTTT. The rearrangement uses TRBV5-1 and TRBJ1-5; D might be TRBD1 (5 bases). The V gene lost 0 bases and the J gene lost 2 bases, with 12 bases spanning the gap. The CDR3 is made up of 16 amino acids. Per germline, CDR1 SGHRS and CDR2 YFSETQ.

This clonotype was seen just once. The rearrangement joins TRBV9 to TRBJ1-2; D is unclear. V lost 4 bases and J lost 11, with 15 bases in between. Per germline, CDR1 SGDLS and CDR2 YYNGEE. The CDR3 sequence is 12 residues long. The CDR3 loop reads CASSQERSWYTF. In DNA form, the CDR3 reads TGTGCCAGCAGCCAAGAGCGGAGTTGGTACACCTTC.

This clonotype was counted once. At one boundary the junction diverges from the germline segment, which might be a read error. The genes are TRBV2 and TRBJ1-4; no clear D. The CDR3 runs 13 residues. CDR1 is SNHLY and CDR2 is FYNNEI in the germline V gene. CDR3 in amino acids: CASTERGNEKLFF. The CDR3 DNA is TGTGCCAGCACTGAACGGGGAAATGAAAAACTGTTTTTT.

The sample holds one count of this clonotype. One end of the junction is discordant with germline, which a read error may explain. The chain has TRBV4-1 and TRBJ1-5, with D possibly being TRBD1 (5 bases). Germline-derived CDR1 and CDR2 are MGHRA and YSYEKL. This CDR3 is built from 17 residues. CDR3 bases: TGTGCCAGCAGTCAAAGCGGCAGGGAATATAGCAATCAGCCCCAGCATTTT. Amino acid sequence: CASSQSGREYSNQPQHF.

This chain links TRBV7-2 with TRBJ1-5; D might be TRBD1 (6 bases). There are 14 residues in the CDR3. The V end was cut by 4 bases, the J end by 0 bases, with 7 bases between. The germline V gene encodes CDR1 SGHTA and CDR2 FQGNSA. For the CDR3, the DNA is TGTGCCAGCAGCTCGGACAGTAGCAATCAGCCCCAGCATTTT. It is translated as CASSSDSSNQPQHF.

This clonotype was seen many times. This chain connects TRBV15 to TRBJ2-5, with D perhaps assigned TRBD1 or TRBD2 (5 bases each). The V end lost 1 base, the J end lost 7 bases, and 13 bases lay between the germline ends. Germline assignment: CDR1 LNHNV and CDR2 YYDKDF (reference sequence). The CDR3 spans 14 residues. CDR3 residues: CATSRGAGSGTQYF. CDR3 coding DNA: TGTGCCACCAGCAGAGGGGCAGGGAGCGGGACCCAGTACTTC.